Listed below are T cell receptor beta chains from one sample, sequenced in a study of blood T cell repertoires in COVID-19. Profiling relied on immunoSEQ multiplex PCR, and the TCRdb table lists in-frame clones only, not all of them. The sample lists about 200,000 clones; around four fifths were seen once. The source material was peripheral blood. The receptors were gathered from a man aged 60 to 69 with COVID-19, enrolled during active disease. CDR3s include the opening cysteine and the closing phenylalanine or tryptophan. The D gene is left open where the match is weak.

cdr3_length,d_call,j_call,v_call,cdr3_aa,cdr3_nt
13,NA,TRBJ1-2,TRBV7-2,CASSSNNRDGYTF,TGTGCCAGCAGCTCCAACAACAGGGACGGCTACACCTTC
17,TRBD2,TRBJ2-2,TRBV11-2,CASRQRDSGSGTGELFF,TGTGCCAGCAGACAACGGGATAGCGGGAGTGGCACCGGGGAGCTGTTTTTT
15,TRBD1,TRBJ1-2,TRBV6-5,CASSWTGTQVGGYTF,TGTGCCAGCAGTTGGACAGGAACCCAAGTGGGGGGCTACACCTTC
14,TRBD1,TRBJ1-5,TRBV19,CASRATGGAEPQHF,TGTGCCAGTAGGGCGACAGGGGGAGCGGAACCCCAGCATTTT
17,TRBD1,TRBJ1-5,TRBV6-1,CASSEANRGQASRPQHF,TGTGCCAGCAGTGAAGCGAACCGCGGACAGGCTTCACGGCCCCAGCATTTT
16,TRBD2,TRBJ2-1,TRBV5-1,CASSPRTSSSYNEQFF,TGCGCCAGCAGCCCCCGGACTAGCAGCTCCTACAATGAGCAGTTCTTC
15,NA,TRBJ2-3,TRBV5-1,CASSLQGLGTDTQYF,TGCGCCAGCAGCTTACAGGGATTAGGCACAGATACGCAGTATTTT
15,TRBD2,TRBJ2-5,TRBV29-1,CSVEWLAGGRETQYF,TGCAGCGTTGAGTGGCTAGCGGGAGGAAGAGAGACCCAGTACTTC
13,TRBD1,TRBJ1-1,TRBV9,CASSATGFTEAFF,TGTGCCAGCAGCGCGACAGGGTTCACTGAAGCTTTCTTT
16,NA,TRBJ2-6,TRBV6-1,CASSEDKGSGANVLTF,TGTGCCAGCAGTGAGGACAAGGGGTCTGGGGCCAACGTCCTGACTTTC